This paragraph covers one T cell receptor beta chain sequence. The antigen remains unidentified. This sample was taken from a study of OX40 agonist ivuxolimab in advanced cancers. Study overall: Intravenous ivuxolimab at 0.01 to 10 mg/kg was given to patients every 2 weeks.

Clones were read by immunoSEQ multiplex PCR, and TCRdb kept only the in-frame ones, dropping some. The sample yields about 73,000 clones, about 86% seen once. General study findings and limits: In the expanded peripheral T cells, antigen specificity was never determined. With doses of 0.1-3.0 mg/kg, partial responders showed among the lowest clonal expansion.

Sequenced material: CD4+ or CD8+ T cells sorted from blood, taken in a trial of the OX40 agonist ivuxolimab. This receptor was identified in an adult with an advanced solid tumor such as melanoma, head and neck, liver or kidney cancer.

The CDR3 DNA follows: TGTGCCAGCAGCCTCTACGGGGGAAGCCTCGAACAATACTTC. As protein: CASSLYGGSLEQYF. The chain employs TRBV14 and TRBJ2-7, with D perhaps matching TRBD2 (6 bases). Germline V lookup: CDR1 SGHDN, CDR2 FVKESK. This CDR3 region has 14 residues. The V gene lost 4 bases and the J gene lost 13 bases, with 23 bases spanning the gap.